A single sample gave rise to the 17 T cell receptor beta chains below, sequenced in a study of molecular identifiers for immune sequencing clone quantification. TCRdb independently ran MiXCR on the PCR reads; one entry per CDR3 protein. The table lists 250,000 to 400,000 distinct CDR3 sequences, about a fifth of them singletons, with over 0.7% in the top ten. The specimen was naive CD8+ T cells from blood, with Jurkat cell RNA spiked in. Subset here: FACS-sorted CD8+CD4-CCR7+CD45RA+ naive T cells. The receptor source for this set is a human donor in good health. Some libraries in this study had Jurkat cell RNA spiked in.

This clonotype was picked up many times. CDR3 DNA: TGTGCCAGCAGTGCGGGGTCGGGGGGCCTGTACCAAGAGACCCAGTACTTC. This gives the protein CASSAGSGGLYQETQYF. The chain carries TRBV28 and TRBJ2-5; TRBD2 is a possible D gene (7 bases). Per germline, CDR1 MDHEN and CDR2 SYDVKM. Trimming took off 5 bases at V and 0 bases at J, with 19 bases between the two ends. The length of the CDR3 is 17 residues.

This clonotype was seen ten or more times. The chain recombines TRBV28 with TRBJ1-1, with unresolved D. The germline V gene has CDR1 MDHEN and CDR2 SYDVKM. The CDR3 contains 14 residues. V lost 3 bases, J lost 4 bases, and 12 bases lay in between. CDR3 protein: CASSFRGSVTEAFF. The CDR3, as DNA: TGTGCCAGCAGTTTTCGGGGTAGTGTCACTGAAGCTTTCTTT.

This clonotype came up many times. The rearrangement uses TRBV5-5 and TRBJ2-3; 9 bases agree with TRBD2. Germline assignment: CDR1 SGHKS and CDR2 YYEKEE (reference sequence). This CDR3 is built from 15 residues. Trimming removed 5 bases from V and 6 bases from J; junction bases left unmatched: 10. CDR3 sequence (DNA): TGTGCCAGCAGTTCCACGGGACTAGCATCCGATACGCAGTATTTT. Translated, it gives CASSSTGLASDTQYF.

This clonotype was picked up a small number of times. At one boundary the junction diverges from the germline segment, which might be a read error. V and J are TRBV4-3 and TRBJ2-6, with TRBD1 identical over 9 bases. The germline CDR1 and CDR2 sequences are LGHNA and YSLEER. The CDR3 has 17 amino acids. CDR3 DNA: TGCGCCAGCAGCCACCGGGACAGGGACTCTGGGGCCAGCGTCCTGACTTTC. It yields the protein CASSHRDRDSGASVLTF.

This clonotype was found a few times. This CDR3 is CASSLFLTSEDTQYF. The CDR3 DNA reads as TGTGCCAGCAGCTTATTTCTCACTAGCGAAGATACGCAGTATTTT. The chain couples TRBV7-8 to TRBJ2-3; 7 bases fit TRBD2. Trimming at V came to 2 bases and at J to 5 bases, leaving 7 bases not matched to a gene. The CDR3 length is 15 residues. Germline-derived CDR1 and CDR2 are SGHVS and FQNEAQ.

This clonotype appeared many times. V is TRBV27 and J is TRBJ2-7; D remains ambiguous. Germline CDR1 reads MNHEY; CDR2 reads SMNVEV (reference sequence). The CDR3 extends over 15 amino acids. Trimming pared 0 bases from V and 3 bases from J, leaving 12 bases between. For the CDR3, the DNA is TGTGCCAGCAGTTTATCAGCACAGACCTTCTACGAGCAGTACTTC. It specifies CASSLSAQTFYEQYF.

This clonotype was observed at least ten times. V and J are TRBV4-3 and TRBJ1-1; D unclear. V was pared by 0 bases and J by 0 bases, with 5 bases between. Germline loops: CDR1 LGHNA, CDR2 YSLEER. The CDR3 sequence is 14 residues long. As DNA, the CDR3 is TGCGCCAGCAGCCAAGATTCTGTGAACACTGAAGCTTTCTTT. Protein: CASSQDSVNTEAFF.

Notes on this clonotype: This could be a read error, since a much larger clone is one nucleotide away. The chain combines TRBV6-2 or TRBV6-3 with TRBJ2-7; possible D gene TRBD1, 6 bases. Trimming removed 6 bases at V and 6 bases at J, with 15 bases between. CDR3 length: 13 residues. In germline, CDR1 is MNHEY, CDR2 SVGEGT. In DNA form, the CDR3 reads TGTGCCAGCAGCAACGCAGGGGAGCGCGAGCAGTACTTC. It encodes CASSNAGEREQYF.

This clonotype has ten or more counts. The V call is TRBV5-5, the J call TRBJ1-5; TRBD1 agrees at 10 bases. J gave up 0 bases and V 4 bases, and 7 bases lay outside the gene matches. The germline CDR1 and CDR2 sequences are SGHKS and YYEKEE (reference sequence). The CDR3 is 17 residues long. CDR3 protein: CASSLGQGVYSNQPQHF. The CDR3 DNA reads TGTGCCAGCAGCCTAGGACAGGGGGTCTATAGCAATCAGCCCCAGCATTTT.

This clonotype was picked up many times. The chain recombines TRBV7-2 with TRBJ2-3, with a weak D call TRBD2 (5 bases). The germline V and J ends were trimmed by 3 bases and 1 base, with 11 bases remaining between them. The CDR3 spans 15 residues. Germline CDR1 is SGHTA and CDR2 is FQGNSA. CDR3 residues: CASSFSASGTDTQYF. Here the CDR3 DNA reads TGTGCCAGCAGCTTTAGCGCCTCGGGCACAGATACGCAGTATTTT.

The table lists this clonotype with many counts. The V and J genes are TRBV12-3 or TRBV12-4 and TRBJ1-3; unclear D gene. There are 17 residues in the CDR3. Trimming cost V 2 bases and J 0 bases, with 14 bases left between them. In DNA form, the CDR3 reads TGTGCCAGCAGTTTAAGTTTAACACCCTACTCTGGAAACACCATATATTTT. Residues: CASSLSLTPYSGNTIYF.

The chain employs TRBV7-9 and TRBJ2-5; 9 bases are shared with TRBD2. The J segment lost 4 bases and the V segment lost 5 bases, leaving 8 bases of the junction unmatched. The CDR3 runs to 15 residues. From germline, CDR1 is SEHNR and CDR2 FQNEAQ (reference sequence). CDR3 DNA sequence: TGTGCCAGCAGCCCAACCGGGACTAGCCGAGAGACCCAGTACTTC. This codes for CASSPTGTSRETQYF.

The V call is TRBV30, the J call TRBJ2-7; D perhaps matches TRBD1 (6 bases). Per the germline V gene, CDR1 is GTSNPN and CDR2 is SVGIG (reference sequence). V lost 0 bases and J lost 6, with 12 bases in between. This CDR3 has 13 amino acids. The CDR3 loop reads CAWSVITGREQYF. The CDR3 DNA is TGTGCCTGGAGTGTAATCACAGGGCGCGAGCAGTACTTC.

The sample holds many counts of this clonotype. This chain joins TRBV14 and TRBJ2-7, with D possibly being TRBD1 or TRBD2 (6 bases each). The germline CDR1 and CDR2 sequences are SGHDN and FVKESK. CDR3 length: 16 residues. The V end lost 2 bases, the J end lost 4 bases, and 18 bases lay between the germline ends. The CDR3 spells CASSQTEGGPTYEQYF. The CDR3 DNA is TGTGCCAGCAGCCAAACCGAGGGGGGACCGACTTACGAGCAGTACTTC.

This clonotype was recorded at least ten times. CDR3 DNA sequence: TGTGCCAGCAGTTTTCCCTACAGCGGGGTCGGTGACACTGAAGCTTTCTTT. It translates to CASSFPYSGVGDTEAFF. The chain links TRBV28 to TRBJ1-1; D unclear. Germline loops: CDR1 MDHEN, CDR2 SYDVKM. The CDR3 has 17 residues. The V and J ends lost 3 bases and 3 bases respectively, with 20 bases between them.

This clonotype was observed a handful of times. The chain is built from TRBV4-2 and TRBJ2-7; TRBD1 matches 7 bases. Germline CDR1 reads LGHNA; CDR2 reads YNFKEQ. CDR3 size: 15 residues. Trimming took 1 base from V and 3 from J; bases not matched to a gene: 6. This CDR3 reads CASSQVEGAGYEQYF. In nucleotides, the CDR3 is TGTGCCAGCAGCCAAGTCGAGGGGGCGGGCTACGAGCAGTACTTC.

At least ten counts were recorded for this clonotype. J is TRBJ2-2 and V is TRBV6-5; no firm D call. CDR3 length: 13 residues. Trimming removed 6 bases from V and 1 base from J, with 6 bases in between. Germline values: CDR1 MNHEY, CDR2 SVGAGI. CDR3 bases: TGTGCCAGCAGCCCATGGAACACCGGGGAGCTGTTTTTT. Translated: CASSPWNTGELFF.